Shown below are 10 T cell receptor beta chains from a single sample sequenced in a study of shared clonotypes between healthy human individuals. The method was immunoSEQ multiplex PCR; TCRdb's version includes in-frame clones alone and lacks a portion of them. The sample records around 320,000 clones, roughly 87% being singletons. Source material: memory CD8+ T cells sorted from blood. Noted subset: CD45RO+ cells pooled with CCR7-negative TemRA cells. The origin of the receptors is a man aged 18-30 years in good health.

The table lists this clone with a count of one. The rearrangement uses TRBV2 and TRBJ1-1; unclear D gene. The CDR3 length is 13 residues. V was pared by 8 bases and J by 5 bases, with 15 bases between. Germline CDR1 SNHLY, CDR2 FYNNEI. This CDR3 is CASFGVVETEAFF. The CDR3, as DNA: TGTGCCAGCTTTGGGGTTGTGGAAACTGAAGCTTTCTTT.

The chain uses TRBV5-1 and TRBJ2-2, with a possible D match to TRBD2 (6 bases). CDR3 length equals 15 residues. The germline CDR1 and CDR2 sequences are SGHRS and YFSETQ. Trimming took off 6 bases at V and 6 bases at J, with 18 bases between the two ends. CDR3 coding DNA: TGCGCCAGCAATTGGGGTAGCGGTTGGTCCGGGGAGCTGTTTTTT. Protein sequence: CASNWGSGWSGELFF.

The genes are TRBV6-1 and TRBJ2-7; D perhaps matches TRBD2 (5 bases). CDR1 is MNHNS, CDR2 SASEGT, per germline. The CDR3 totals 10 residues. Trimming took 9 bases from V and 2 from J, leaving 5 bases between them. The CDR3 DNA is TGTGCCAGTAGCGCCTACGAGCAGTACTTC. Its protein is CASSAYEQYF.

The chain is built from TRBV5-1 and TRBJ1-1; 10 nucleotides align to TRBD1. Germline V gene lookup returns CDR1 SGHRS and CDR2 YFSETQ. The CDR3 covers 15 residues. With V trimmed by 4 bases and J by 10 bases, 13 bases remained unmatched. CDR3: CASSPVETGGEGAFF. The CDR3 DNA sequence: TGCGCCAGCAGCCCGGTCGAGACAGGGGGCGAAGGAGCTTTCTTT. The whole variable domain, filled in from reference TRBV5-1 and TRBJ1-1, reads KAGVTQTPRYLIKTRGQQVTLSCSPISGHRSVSWYQQTPGQGLQFLFEYFSETQRNKGNFPGRFSGRQFSNSRSEMNVSTLELGDSALYLCASSPVETGGEGAFFGQGTRLTVV.

The rearrangement joins TRBV4-1 to TRBJ2-1; D ambiguous. The CDR3 totals 14 residues. Germline CDR1 and CDR2: MGHRA and YSYEKL. V lost 3 bases and J 10 bases, leaving 16 bases between the germline ends. DNA for the CDR3: TGCGCCAGCAGCCATGGACCGCTACAAGGGGAGCAGTTCTTC. It translates to CASSHGPLQGEQFF.

This chain links TRBV5-1 with TRBJ2-7, with TRBD1 matching 7 bases. This CDR3 contains 15 residues. Germline assignment: CDR1 SGHRS and CDR2 YFSETQ. The trim removed 4 bases at V and 1 base at J, leaving 8 bases unmatched. This CDR3 reads CASSVDRDSSYEQYF. In DNA, the CDR3 is TGCGCCAGCAGCGTTGACAGGGATTCATCCTACGAGCAGTACTTC.

This chain joins TRBV29-1 and TRBJ2-1; D assignment may be TRBD1 or TRBD2 (5 bases each). Germline CDR1 is SQVTM and CDR2 is ANQGSEA. CDR3 length: 14 amino acids. V shed 7 bases and J shed 7 bases, with 20 bases lying between them. CDR3 DNA sequence: TGCAGCGCCGCCCCCGGGACCTTACCGAATGAGCAGTTCTTC. Protein product: CSAAPGTLPNEQFF.

V gene TRBV2 combines with J gene TRBJ2-1; TRBD1 matches at 7 bases. With V trimmed by 2 bases and J by 9 bases, 7 bases remained unmatched. The CDR3 has 14 amino acids. Germline CDR1 SNHLY, CDR2 FYNNEI. CDR3 DNA: TGTGCCAGCAGTGAAACGACAGGGTTTGGTGAGCAGTTCTTC. Protein: CASSETTGFGEQFF.

This sequence joins TRBV27 and TRBJ2-1; the match to TRBD2 covers 9 bases. The V gene's germline CDR1 is MNHEY and CDR2 SMNVEV (reference sequence). This CDR3 region has 16 residues. Trimming took 3 bases from V and 2 from J; bases not matched to a gene: 5. In DNA form, the CDR3 reads TGTGCCAGCAGTTTGCCCAAGCGGGGGGCCTACAATGAGCAGTTCTTC. Encoded protein: CASSLPKRGAYNEQFF.

Details on this clone: Other DNA sequences in the same sample also yield this CDR3. The V gene is TRBV27, the J gene TRBJ2-7; TRBD1 is a possible D gene (6 bases). Germline V gives CDR1 MNHEY, CDR2 SMNVEV (reference sequence). This CDR3 spans 14 amino acids. Trimming shortened V by 3 bases and J by 2 bases, and 11 bases separated the two germline ends. DNA of the CDR3: TGTGCCAGCAGTTTGGGCAGGGGCGCCTACGAGCAGTACTTC. Protein: CASSLGRGAYEQYF.